This is a list of T cell receptor beta chains from one sample in a study. TCRdb used MiXCR to reprocess the 5' RACE reads, holding one entry per CDR3 protein. The data hold nearly 55,000 distinct CDR3 sequences, with around 24% observed a single time. Sequenced: tumor-infiltrating naive CD4+ T cells sorted from the breast tumor. These receptor sequences come from a female donor with breast cancer. The CDR3 runs from the conserved cysteine through the conserved F or W. The order of the fields is J gene, D gene, V gene, CDR3 length, clone size, CDR3 DNA, CDR3 protein. The D gene is left open where the match is weak. A clone size is listed for some rows: how often the clone was seen (once, few, many), or a class if it is expanded.

J gene: TRBJ2-7
D gene: TRBD1
V gene: TRBV7-8
CDR3 length: 14
clone size: .
CDR3 DNA: TGTGCCAGCAGGCCCCGGGACAGACCCTACGAGCAGTACTTC
CDR3 protein: CASRPRDRPYEQYF

J gene: TRBJ1-1
D gene: .
V gene: TRBV5-1
CDR3 length: 14
clone size: .
CDR3 DNA: .
CDR3 protein: CASSFATGNTEACF

J gene: TRBJ2-2
D gene: TRBD1
V gene: TRBV24-1
CDR3 length: 14
clone size: once
CDR3 DNA: TGTGCCACCAGCACTACAGGGGGCACCGGGGAGCTGTTTTTT
CDR3 protein: CATSTTGGTGELFF

J gene: TRBJ1-2
D gene: .
V gene: TRBV7-9
CDR3 length: 13
clone size: .
CDR3 DNA: TGTGCCAGCAGCTTAGAGGGGGGTGGCGGCTACACCTTC
CDR3 protein: CASSLEGGGGYTF

J gene: TRBJ1-5
D gene: TRBD1
V gene: TRBV20-1
CDR3 length: 15
clone size: .
CDR3 DNA: TGCAGTGCTAGAGCCCTAGGGGGCGGCAATCAGCCCCAGCATTTT
CDR3 protein: CSARALGGGNQPQHF

J gene: TRBJ2-3
D gene: TRBD1
V gene: TRBV12-5
CDR3 length: 12
clone size: .
CDR3 DNA: TGTGCTAGTGGTTTGATACAGGGGGCCCAGTATTTT
CDR3 protein: CASGLIQGAQYF

J gene: TRBJ1-2
D gene: .
V gene: TRBV20-1
CDR3 length: 13
clone size: .
CDR3 DNA: TGCAGTGCTAGAGGTTCCCTCGGACCCGGCTACACCTTC
CDR3 protein: CSARGSLGPGYTF

J gene: TRBJ1-1
D gene: .
V gene: TRBV3-1
CDR3 length: 13
clone size: .
CDR3 DNA: TGTGCCAGCAGCCCCCTACCGGGGCAGGGAGCTTTCTTT
CDR3 protein: CASSPLPGQGAFF

J gene: TRBJ1-5
D gene: .
V gene: TRBV29-1
CDR3 length: 15
clone size: few
CDR3 DNA: TGCAGCGTTGTATTCGGGGGGCAGGGCAATCAGCCCCAGCATTTT
CDR3 protein: CSVVFGGQGNQPQHF

J gene: TRBJ2-5
D gene: .
V gene: TRBV29-1
CDR3 length: 13
clone size: .
CDR3 DNA: TGCAGCGTGAACGGGGGAGACAAAGAGACCCAGTACTTC
CDR3 protein: CSVNGGDKETQYF

J gene: TRBJ1-5
D gene: TRBD1
V gene: TRBV27
CDR3 length: 17
clone size: .
CDR3 DNA: TGTGCCAGCAGTACTCGCCAGGGGGGTCTGAGCAATCAGCCCCAGCATTTT
CDR3 protein: CASSTRQGGLSNQPQHF

J gene: TRBJ2-4
D gene: .
V gene: TRBV3-1
CDR3 length: 15
clone size: .
CDR3 DNA: TGTGTCAGCAGCGAGACTTACCTAGCCAAAAACATTCAGTACTTC
CDR3 protein: CVSSETYLAKNIQYF

J gene: TRBJ2-6
D gene: .
V gene: TRBV11-2
CDR3 length: 16
clone size: .
CDR3 DNA: TGTGCCAGCAGCTCGGTCCGGGGTGCCGGGGCCAACGTCCTGACTTTC
CDR3 protein: CASSSVRGAGANVLTF

J gene: TRBJ2-3
D gene: TRBD1
V gene: TRBV5-1
CDR3 length: 20
clone size: .
CDR3 DNA: TGCGCCAGCAGCTCTCCCCCCGGGACAGGTCGACCTTCTAGCACAGATACGCAGTATTTT
CDR3 protein: CASSSPPGTGRPSSTDTQYF

J gene: TRBJ2-1
D gene: .
V gene: TRBV7-2
CDR3 length: 14
clone size: .
CDR3 DNA: TGTGCCAGCAGCCCAACCGGGAGAATAGATGAGCAGTTCTTC
CDR3 protein: CASSPTGRIDEQFF

J gene: TRBJ2-1
D gene: TRBD2
V gene: TRBV24-1
CDR3 length: 16
clone size: .
CDR3 DNA: TGTGCCACCAGTGACCCCACTAGCGGCTCCTACAATGAGCAGTTCTTC
CDR3 protein: CATSDPTSGSYNEQFF

J gene: TRBJ2-7
D gene: .
V gene: TRBV20-1
CDR3 length: 16
clone size: few
CDR3 DNA: TGCAGTGCTAGCATGCTAGTGGGAGCTAACCCCTACGAGCAGTACTTC
CDR3 protein: CSASMLVGANPYEQYF

J gene: TRBJ2-4
D gene: .
V gene: TRBV7-8
CDR3 length: 17
clone size: .
CDR3 DNA: TGTGCCAGCAGCTCAAGGACCATCGGAGAAGCCAAAAACATTCAGTACTTC
CDR3 protein: CASSSRTIGEAKNIQYF